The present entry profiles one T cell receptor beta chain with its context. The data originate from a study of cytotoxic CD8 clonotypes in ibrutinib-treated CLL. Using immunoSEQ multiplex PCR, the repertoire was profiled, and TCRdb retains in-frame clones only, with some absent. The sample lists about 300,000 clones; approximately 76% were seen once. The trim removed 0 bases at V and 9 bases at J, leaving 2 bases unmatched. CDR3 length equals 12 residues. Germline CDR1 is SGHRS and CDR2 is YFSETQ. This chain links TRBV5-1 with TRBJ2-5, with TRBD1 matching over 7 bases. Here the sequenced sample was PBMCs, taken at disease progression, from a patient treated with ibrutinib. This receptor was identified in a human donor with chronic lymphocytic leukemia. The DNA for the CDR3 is TGCGCCAGCAGCTTGGCCACAGGGGCCCAGTACTTC. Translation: CASSLATGAQYF.